These T cell receptor beta chains were read from a single sample in a study of T cells in Graves' hyperthyroidism and ophthalmopathy. TCRdb analysed the multiplex PCR reads with MiXCR anew, one entry per CDR3 protein. Found here are around 580,000 distinct CDR3 sequences, just over 45% of them singletons; the top ten hold around 7.7%. The source material was peripheral blood or thyroid tissue (not recorded which). The receptors here all came from a woman aged 18 to 35 with Graves' hyperthyroidism. Both conserved end residues are trimmed from each CDR3.

TRBV19,TRBJ1-6,ASSIARWASSYNSPLH
TRBV5-4,TRBJ2-7,ASSLAALGKQGTTYEQY
TRBV15,TRBJ2-7,ATSSFQDSYEQY
TRBV19,TRBJ1-1,ASSIGSRTEAF
TRBV27,TRBJ2-5,ASIQGGTQY
TRBV24-1,TRBJ2-2,ATSDLYGKDGGLF
TRBV29-1,TRBJ1-5,SSDPVYSNQPQH
TRBV10-2,TRBJ2-5,ASSVTSGGQETQY
TRBV12-3/TRBV12-4,TRBJ1-4,ASSDLPGGSIGKLF
TRBV10-1,TRBJ1-5,ASSERGMSNQPQH
TRBV14,TRBJ1-2,ASSQVPGGRDGAMRGYT
TRBV7-2,TRBJ1-5,ASSVREKGSPQH
TRBV13,TRBJ1-2,ASSLQGAYGYT
TRBV2,NA,ASSDADLAKNIQY
TRBV2,TRBJ2-2,ASSEVGGELF
TRBV7-9,TRBJ2-7,ASSLFNLYEQY
TRBV11-1,TRBJ1-1,ASSYDRGVAKNTEAF